These T cell receptor beta chains were read from a single sample in a study of T cell changes during pregnancy in multiple sclerosis. Using immunoSEQ multiplex PCR, the repertoire was profiled, and TCRdb retains in-frame clones only, with some absent. The sample records some 30,000 clones, approximately 90% being singletons. This sample comprised CD8+ T cells from peripheral blood mononuclear cells, obtained before pregnancy. The receptors here all came from a female donor with multiple sclerosis, enrolled in a pregnancy study. Both conserved end residues are part of each CDR3. The order of the fields is D gene, J gene, V gene, clone size, CDR3 DNA, CDR3 protein. A D gene is named only where the DNA matches it firmly. Clone size appears in some rows only: once, few, many, or a class for an expanded clone.

>TRBD1|TRBJ1-5|TRBV9|-
TGTGCCAGCAGCGTGACAGGGGGCGCGGGTCAGCCCCAGCATTTT
CASSVTGGAGQPQHF
>-|TRBJ2-3|TRBV6-4|-
TGTGCCAGCAGCCCCCGGGGGATCGGTACAACAGATACGCAGTATTTT
CASSPRGIGTTDTQYF
>-|TRBJ2-3|TRBV4-1|-
TGCGCCAGCAGCCAGGAACCGGGCACGGGGACGCAGTATTTT
CASSQEPGTGTQYF
>TRBD1|TRBJ1-2|TRBV30|-
TGTGCCTGGAGTGTATCATCAGGGGGAAACTATGGCTACACCTTC
CAWSVSSGGNYGYTF
>-|TRBJ2-1|TRBV28|-
TGTGCCAGCAGTTTACGTAGTACCTACAATGAGCAGTTCTTC
CASSLRSTYNEQFF
>TRBD2|TRBJ2-1|TRBV27|-
TGTGCCAGCAGCCCTCTAGCGGGTCTACGGGATGAGCAGTTCTTC
CASSPLAGLRDEQFF
>-|TRBJ1-6|TRBV15|-
TGTGCCACCAGCCACCGGGGATATAATTCACCCCTCCACTTT
CATSHRGYNSPLHF
>TRBD1|TRBJ2-7|TRBV6-1|-
TGTGCCAGCAGTGAAGGTCCTGGGACAGGCGTCCCCTGGTACTTC
CASSEGPGTGVPWYF
>-|TRBJ2-1|TRBV7-3|-
TGTGCCAGCAGCCCATACTTGAGCTCCTACAATGAGCAGTTCTTC
CASSPYLSSYNEQFF
>TRBD2|TRBJ2-7|TRBV2|-
TGTGCCAGCAGCGCCATAATCGCGGGAGGGCTCGTCGGGCAGTACTTC
CASSAIIAGGLVGQYF
>-|TRBJ2-7|TRBV27|-
TGTGCCAGCAGTTTAGATACGACAGGTTCCTACGAGCAGTACTTC
CASSLDTTGSYEQYF
>TRBD1|TRBJ1-1|TRBV9|-
TGTGCCAGCAGCCCAGACAGGGGAGTGAACACTGAAGCTTTCTTT
CASSPDRGVNTEAFF
>TRBD2|TRBJ2-2|TRBV5-1|-
TGCGCCAGCAGCTTCAGCGGGAGTAGGACCGGGGAGCTGTTTTTT
CASSFSGSRTGELFF
>-|TRBJ1-2|TRBV13|-
TGTGCCAGCAGCTCAGACAGGTTGAATTTCGGCTACACCTTC
CASSSDRLNFGYTF
>TRBD2|TRBJ2-3|TRBV6-1|few
TGTGCCAGCAGTGGGACTAGCGGGGGTTCAGATACGCAGTATTTT
CASSGTSGGSDTQYF
>TRBD2|TRBJ2-1|TRBV4-1|-
TGCGCCAGCAGCCAAGAAAGCGGGAACTCCTACAATGAGCAGTTCTTC
CASSQESGNSYNEQFF
>TRBD1|TRBJ1-1|TRBV25-1|-
TGTGCCAGCCAGGGGGTTCGGACTGAAGCTTTCTTT
CASQGVRTEAFF
>TRBD2|TRBJ2-3|TRBV28|-
TGTGCCAGCAGGGGGACTAGCGGGAGATTTAGCACAGATACGCAGTATTTT
CASRGTSGRFSTDTQYF
>TRBD2|TRBJ2-7|TRBV13|-
TGTGCCAGCAGCTTAGTTATGGAGACTAGCGGGGGACGCTACGAGCAGTACTTC
CASSLVMETSGGRYEQYF
>TRBD2|TRBJ2-1|TRBV9|-
TGTGCCAGCAGCGTAGTGGGACTAGCGGGCAATGAGCAGTTCTTC
CASSVVGLAGNEQFF
>-|TRBJ2-1|TRBV7-2|-
TGTGCCAGCAGCTTATTTTGGGGCCTTGATGAGCAGTTCTTC
CASSLFWGLDEQFF
>TRBD1|TRBJ1-5|TRBV11-2|-
TGTGCCAGCAGCTTAGAACAGGGGGCCCGCAATCAGCCCCAGCATTTT
CASSLEQGARNQPQHF
>TRBD1|TRBJ1-2|TRBV27|-
TGTGCCAGCAGTCTGGACAGGGGGATTAACTATGGCTACACCTTC
CASSLDRGINYGYTF
>TRBD1|TRBJ1-1|TRBV2|-
TGTGCCAGCAAGCTACAGGGGCTGTATACTGAAGCTTTCTTT
CASKLQGLYTEAFF
>-|TRBJ1-6|TRBV28|-
TGTGCCAGCAGTTTATTGACTCTGGATAATTCACCCCTCCACTTT
CASSLLTLDNSPLHF
>TRBD2|TRBJ2-1|TRBV27|-
TGTGCCAGCAGTTTACTAGCGGAGCCATACAATGAGCAGTTCTTC
CASSLLAEPYNEQFF
>TRBD2|TRBJ2-5|TRBV5-6|-
TGTGCCAGCAGTCCGGGACTAGCGGAACAAGAGACCCAGTACTTC
CASSPGLAEQETQYF
>TRBD1|TRBJ2-3|TRBV23-1|-
TGCGCCAGCACAGACCGGGAGGGACAGGGGCCTAGCGCGGTCGAAGATACGCAGTATTTT
CASTDREGQGPSAVEDTQYF
>TRBD1|TRBJ1-4|TRBV11-1|-
TGTGCCAGCAGCCCTACTACCGGGACAGGACCCGAAAAACTGTTTTTT
CASSPTTGTGPEKLFF
>TRBD2|TRBJ2-7|TRBV19|-
TGTGCCAGTAGTATGGGACTAGCGGGTAAAACCTACGAGCAGTACTTC
CASSMGLAGKTYEQYF
>-|TRBJ2-1|TRBV19|-
TGTGCCAGTAGTAAGGGGTTTGCGTATGAGCAGTTCTTC
CASSKGFAYEQFF
>-|TRBJ2-7|TRBV19|-
TGTGCCAGTAGTATGGGAGGCCTCCGTGGGGAGCAGTACTTC
CASSMGGLRGEQYF
>TRBD1|TRBJ2-7|TRBV11-3|-
TGTGCCAGCAGCTTAAAGCCCCCGGACAGGGAATCGATCTACGAGCAGTACTTC
CASSLKPPDRESIYEQYF
>TRBD1|TRBJ1-6|TRBV11-3|few
TGTGCCAGCAGCCTGGGACAGGCTCATAATTCACCCCTCCACTTT
CASSLGQAHNSPLHF
>-|TRBJ2-2|TRBV11-2|-
TGTGCCAGCAGCTTCGCCGGAAGTGCGGGCGACTCGAACACCGGGGAGCTGTTTTTT
CASSFAGSAGDSNTGELFF
>-|TRBJ1-1|TRBV6-5|-
TGTGCCAGCAGTTACTCAGCGGTTAGGTCTGAAGCTTTCTTT
CASSYSAVRSEAFF
>-|TRBJ1-1|TRBV6-5|-
TGTGCCAGCAGTTACTCGAGTCGGGTTTTCACTGAAGCTTTCTTT
CASSYSSRVFTEAFF
>-|TRBJ2-1|TRBV6-1|-
TGTGCCAGCACTCAGGCTCTCAATGAGCAGTTCTTC
CASTQALNEQFF
>-|TRBJ2-3|TRBV6-1|-
TGTGCCAGCAGTGAAGTCGTCACAGATACGCAGTATTTT
CASSEVVTDTQYF
>-|TRBJ2-3|TRBV27|-
TGTGCCAGCAGTTTGGGTTACCGGACAGTTAAGGGGACAGATACGCAGTATTTT
CASSLGYRTVKGTDTQYF
>TRBD2|TRBJ2-2|TRBV4-3|-
TGCGCCAGCAGCCAAGATGCTAGCGGGGGGGCCGGTGTCACCGGGGAGCTGTTTTTT
CASSQDASGGAGVTGELFF
>-|TRBJ1-2|TRBV15|once
TGTGCCACCAGCAGAGATAGGGGGGGAGGCTATGGCTACACCTTC
CATSRDRGGGYGYTF
>-|TRBJ1-5|TRBV6-6|-
TGTGCCAGCAGTTACGACACCGATCAGCCCCAGCATTTT
CASSYDTDQPQHF
>TRBD1|TRBJ2-3|TRBV28|-
TGTGCCACCAACGGAGGGGACAGGGTCTCAGATACGCAGTATTTT
CATNGGDRVSDTQYF
>-|TRBJ2-7|TRBV2|-
TGTGCCAGCAGTCCACTATACGAGCAGTACTTC
CASSPLYEQYF
>-|TRBJ1-4|TRBV7-9|once
TGTGCCAGCAGCCTAGGCGTAACTAATGAAAAACTGTTTTTT
CASSLGVTNEKLFF
>-|TRBJ1-1|TRBV29-1|few
TGCAGCGCCCATACAGGCGGAACTGAAGCTTTCTTT
CSAHTGGTEAFF
>-|TRBJ1-1|TRBV19|-
TGTGCCAGTAGGGCAGGGAACACTGAAGCTTTCTTT
CASRAGNTEAFF
>TRBD2|TRBJ2-3|TRBV6-4|-
TGTGCCAGCAGGAAACTAGCGGGAGGAGGGGATACGCAGTATTTT
CASRKLAGGGDTQYF
>-|TRBJ2-3|TRBV10-3|-
TGTGCCATCAGTGAGTCGACAGCTACAGATACGCAGTATTTT
CAISESTATDTQYF
>TRBD2|TRBJ2-1|TRBV4-3|-
TGCGCCAGCAGCCAAGATAGGACTAGCGGGGATGAGCAGTTCTTC
CASSQDRTSGDEQFF